This T cell receptor (beta chain) originates from a study of cytomegalovirus exposure and HLA in healthy donors. General observations from the study: Cytomegalovirus-associated TCR beta chains were listed, numbering 150 to 200.

Germline V gene lookup returns CDR1 SEHNR and CDR2 FQNEAQ (reference sequence). V lost 5 bases and J lost 3, with 10 bases in between. This CDR3 is built from 14 residues. A word on this clone: Its antigen remains unknown.

Sequenced by immunoSEQ multiplex PCR; TCRdb stores in-frame clones only, minus some. In the table there are 160,000 or so clones, 85% of which are singletons. V usage is TRBV7-9 and J usage is TRBJ2-2, with D possibly being TRBD2 (5 bases). This clonotype originated in a man aged 30 to 45 in good health and CMV-seropositive. Sequenced: PBMCs. The CDR3 loop reads CASSPRVYTGELFF. The CDR3 DNA reads as TGTGCCAGCAGCCCGCGGGTCTACACCGGGGAGCTGTTTTTT.